This T cell receptor beta chain was sequenced during a study of blood T cell repertoires in COVID-19. The table lists this clone with a count of one. Only in-frame clones appear in the TCRdb table, and some are missing; sequencing was by immunoSEQ multiplex PCR. The data contain just over 90,000 clones, 90% of them singletons. Sequencing was performed on peripheral blood. The TCR sequence derives from a human donor with active COVID-19. The donor label of this sample is uncertain.

The CDR3 reads CASSPSGRQETQYF. The DNA of the CDR3 is TGTGCCAGCAGTCCGTCAGGTCGCCAAGAGACCCAGTACTTC. The chain is built from TRBV6-6 and TRBJ2-5; no definite D call. This CDR3 region has 14 residues. The germline gives CDR1 MNHNY, CDR2 SVGAGI (reference sequence). Between the trimmed V and J ends, which lost 5 bases and 1 base, there was a span of 11 bases.